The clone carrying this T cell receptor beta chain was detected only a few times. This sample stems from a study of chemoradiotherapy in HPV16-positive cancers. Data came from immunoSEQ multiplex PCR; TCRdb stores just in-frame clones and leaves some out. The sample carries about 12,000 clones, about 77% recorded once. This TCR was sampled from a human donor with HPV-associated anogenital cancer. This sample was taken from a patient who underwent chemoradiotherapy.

The CDR3 region is CASSPPAGGEGNEQFF. In DNA form, the CDR3 reads TGTGCCAGCTCACCACCAGCGGGGGGCGAGGGGAATGAGCAGTTCTTC. J is TRBJ2-1 and V is TRBV18, with TRBD2 matching over 9 bases. Per germline, CDR1 KGHSH and CDR2 LQKENI. The CDR3 consists of 16 residues. Trimming at V came to 0 bases and at J to 7 bases, leaving 7 bases not matched to a gene.